The clone carrying this T cell receptor (beta chain) was detected ten times or more. Its antigen is as yet unknown. With molecular barcodes, quantitative 5'-RACE was used to make the TCR beta libraries. TCRdb reprocessed the 5' RACE reads via MiXCR and lists one record per CDR3 protein. The repertoire holds approximately 440,000 distinct CDR3 sequences, with under 20% as singletons. The CDR3 length is 15 residues. Trimming cost V 2 bases and J 3 bases, with 12 bases left between them. Per germline, CDR1 SGHRS and CDR2 YFSETQ. These data come from a study of CD8 T cells in ankylosing spondylitis. Study results and caveats: It appeared that ankylosing spondylitis blood was characterized by a TCR beta motif of about eight highly homologous variants. Significant enrichment of disease-linked clones was reportedly seen in matched ankylosing spondylitis synovial fluid.

V is TRBV5-1 and J is TRBJ1-5, with unresolved D. The sequence was obtained from a male donor with ankylosing spondylitis. The specimen was blood, either unsorted or a sorted T cell fraction (not recorded which). CDR3 nucleotide sequence: TGCGCCAGCAGCTTAGGAGGGTCTAACAATCAGCCCCAGCATTTT. Amino acids: CASSLGGSNNQPQHF.